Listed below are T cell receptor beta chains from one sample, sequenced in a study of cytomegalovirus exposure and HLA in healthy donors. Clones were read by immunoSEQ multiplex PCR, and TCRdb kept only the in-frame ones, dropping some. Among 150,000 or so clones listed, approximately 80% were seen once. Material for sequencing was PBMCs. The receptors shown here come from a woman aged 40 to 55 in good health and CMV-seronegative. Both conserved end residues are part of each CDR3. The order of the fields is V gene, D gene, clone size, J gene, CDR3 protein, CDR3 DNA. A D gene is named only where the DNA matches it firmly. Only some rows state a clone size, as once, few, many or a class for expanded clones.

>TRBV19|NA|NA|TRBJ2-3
CASSKRTVGDTQYF
TGTGCCAGTAGTAAAAGGACAGTTGGAGATACGCAGTATTTT
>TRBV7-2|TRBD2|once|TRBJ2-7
CASSRTSGLYEQYF
TGTGCCAGCAGCAGGACTAGCGGGTTATACGAGCAGTACTTC
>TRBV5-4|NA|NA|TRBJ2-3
CASSLATGSLADTQYF
TGTGCCAGCAGCTTGGCTACAGGGAGTTTGGCAGATACGCAGTATTTT
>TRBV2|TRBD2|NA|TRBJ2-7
CASRLGAGGPYEQYF
TGTGCCAGCAGACTCGGAGCGGGAGGGCCCTACGAGCAGTACTTC
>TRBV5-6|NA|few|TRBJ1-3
CASSPGSGRGNTIYF
TGTGCCAGCAGCCCGGGGAGTGGACGAGGAAACACCATATATTTT
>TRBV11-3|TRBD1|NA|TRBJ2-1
CASSSFDRGYYNEQFF
TGTGCCAGCAGCTCCTTTGACAGGGGGTACTACAATGAGCAGTTCTTC
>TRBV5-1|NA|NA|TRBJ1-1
CASSLAGQGVAFF
TGCGCCAGCAGCTTGGCCGGTCAGGGTGTTGCTTTCTTT
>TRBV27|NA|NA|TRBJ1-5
CASTTGENQPQHF
TGTGCCAGCACAACAGGCGAAAATCAGCCCCAGCATTTT
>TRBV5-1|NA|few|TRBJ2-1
CASRETRYNEQFF
TGCGCCAGCAGAGAGACTAGGTACAATGAGCAGTTCTTC
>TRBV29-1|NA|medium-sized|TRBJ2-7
CSVPKTYEQYF
TGCAGCGTTCCAAAAACCTACGAGCAGTACTTC
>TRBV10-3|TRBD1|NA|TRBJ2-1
CATGTGDYNEQFF
TGTGCCACCGGGACAGGGGACTACAATGAGCAGTTCTTC